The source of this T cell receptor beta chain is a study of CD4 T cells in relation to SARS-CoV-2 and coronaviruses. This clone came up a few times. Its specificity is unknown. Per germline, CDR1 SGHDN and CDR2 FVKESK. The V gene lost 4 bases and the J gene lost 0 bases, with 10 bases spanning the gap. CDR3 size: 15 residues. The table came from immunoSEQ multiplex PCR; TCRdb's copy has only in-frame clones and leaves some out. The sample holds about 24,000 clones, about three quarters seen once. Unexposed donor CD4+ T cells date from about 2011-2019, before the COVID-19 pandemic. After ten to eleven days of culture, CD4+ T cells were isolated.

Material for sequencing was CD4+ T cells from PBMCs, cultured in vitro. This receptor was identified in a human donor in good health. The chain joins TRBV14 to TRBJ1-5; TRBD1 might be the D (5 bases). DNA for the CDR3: TGTGCCAGCAGCCCCGGGGGGTATAGCAATCAGCCCCAGCATTTT. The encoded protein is CASSPGGYSNQPQHF.